This T cell receptor beta chain was documented in a study of cytomegalovirus exposure and HLA in healthy donors. PCR involved 60 Vbeta and 13 Jbeta primers. Clones were read by immunoSEQ multiplex PCR, and TCRdb kept only the in-frame ones, dropping some. The sample carries 150,000 to 190,000 clones, approximately 79% recorded once. This CDR3 is 15 amino acids long. V lost 5 bases and J lost 0; bases outside the gene matches: 3. CDR1 is MNHEY, CDR2 SVGAGI, per germline. The TCR originated in a woman aged 45 to 65 in good health and CMV-seropositive. The V call is TRBV6-5, the J call TRBJ2-1; 8 bases are a match to TRBD1. Sequenced: PBMCs. CDR3 sequence: CASSGQGGSYNEQFF. The DNA for the CDR3 is TGTGCCAGCAGTGGACAGGGCGGCTCCTACAATGAGCAGTTCTTC.